This T cell receptor beta chain was observed in a study of blood T cell repertoires in COVID-19. As for the study in general: Acute-phase and convalescent COVID-19 samples originated in the United States, Italy and Spain. Sources were T cells, B-cell-depleted T cells, or PBMCs; the material itself was cDNA or gDNA.

As originally analysed: Estimates of nucleated cell counts were drawn from the amplification of reference gene primers. Clones were read by immunoSEQ multiplex PCR, and TCRdb kept only the in-frame ones, dropping some. That table supplies the V and J calls and clone size; D and trimming were determined from the DNA. The top ten clones hold 1.5% to 2% of a sample with about 330,000 clones, roughly 83% of them seen once. The sequence came from a woman between 45 and 60 years old with acute or convalescent COVID-19. What was sequenced was peripheral blood.

CDR3 residues: CASSPPGNSNQPQHF. CDR3 in DNA: TGTGCCAGCAGCCCCCCCGGTAATAGCAATCAGCCCCAGCATTTT. The genes are TRBV6-6 and TRBJ1-5, with D unclear. CDR1 is MNHNY and CDR2 is SVGAGI in the germline V gene (reference sequence). V dropped 6 bases and J dropped 0 bases, with 12 bases sitting between them. The length of the CDR3 is 15 residues.